The present T cell receptor (beta chain) was sequenced within a study of OX40 agonist ivuxolimab in advanced cancers. V was shortened by 3 bases and J by 2 bases, with 16 bases between the two germline ends. The CDR3 runs 16 residues. In germline, CDR1 is SGDLS, CDR2 YYNGEE. Some clones are missing from TCRdb's copy, which holds only in-frame ones; the method was immunoSEQ multiplex PCR. This repertoire shows tens of thousands of clones, nearly 95% found once; its top ten account for roughly 21%. The V gene is TRBV9, the J gene TRBJ2-3, with D possibly being TRBD1 (6 bases). The sample here was CD4+ or CD8+ T cells sorted from blood, taken in a trial of the OX40 agonist ivuxolimab. This sequence was found in an adult with an advanced solid tumor such as melanoma, head and neck, liver or kidney cancer. The CDR3 here is CASSAQGQTNTDTQYF. For the CDR3, the DNA is TGTGCCAGCAGCGCCCAAGGACAGACCAACACAGATACGCAGTATTTT.